The clone carrying this T cell receptor beta chain was counted ten times or more. The antigen is not known. This sample was taken from a study of CD8 T cells in ankylosing spondylitis. Points from the study as a whole: Blood from ankylosing spondylitis patients appeared to carry a characteristic roughly 8-variant TCR beta motif.

Germline V gene sequence: CDR1 SQVTM, CDR2 ANQGSEA. Trimming cost V 1 base and J 8 bases; bases outside gene matches: 6. The length of the CDR3 is 13 residues. Researchers built TCR beta libraries using quantitative 5'-RACE with molecular barcodes. One entry per CDR3 protein results from TCRdb running MiXCR on the 5' RACE reads. The top ten hold nearly 7% of the sample, which has approximately 550,000 distinct CDR3 sequences, about an eighth seen once. The clonotype comes from a male donor with ankylosing spondylitis. The chain joins TRBV29-1 to TRBJ1-2, with 8 bases matching TRBD1. The sample consisted of blood, either unsorted or a sorted T cell fraction (not recorded which). The CDR3 loop reads CSVEGQGADGYTF. The CDR3 bases are TGCAGCGTTGAAGGGCAGGGGGCGGACGGCTACACCTTC.